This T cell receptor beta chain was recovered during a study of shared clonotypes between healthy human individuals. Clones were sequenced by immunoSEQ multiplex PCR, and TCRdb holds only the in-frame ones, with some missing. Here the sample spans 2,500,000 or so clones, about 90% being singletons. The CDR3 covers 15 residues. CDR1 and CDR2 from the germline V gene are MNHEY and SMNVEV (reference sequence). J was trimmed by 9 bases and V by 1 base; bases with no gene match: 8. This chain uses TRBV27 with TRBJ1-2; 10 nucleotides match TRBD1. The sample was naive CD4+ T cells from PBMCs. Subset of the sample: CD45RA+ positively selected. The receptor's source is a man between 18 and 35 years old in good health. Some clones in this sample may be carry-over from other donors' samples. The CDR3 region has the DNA TGTGCCAGCAGTTTATGGGGGACAGGGGATTACAGCTACACCTTC. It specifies CASSLWGTGDYSYTF.